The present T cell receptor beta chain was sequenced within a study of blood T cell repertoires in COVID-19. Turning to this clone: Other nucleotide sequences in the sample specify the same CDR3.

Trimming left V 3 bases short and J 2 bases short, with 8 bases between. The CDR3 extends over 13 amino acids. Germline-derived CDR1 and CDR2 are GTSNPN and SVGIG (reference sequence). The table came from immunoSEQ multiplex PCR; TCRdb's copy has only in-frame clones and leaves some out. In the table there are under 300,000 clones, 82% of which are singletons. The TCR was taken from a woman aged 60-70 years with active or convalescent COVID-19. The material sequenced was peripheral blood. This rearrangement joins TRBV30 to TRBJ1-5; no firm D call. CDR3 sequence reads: CAWSPGGNQPQHF. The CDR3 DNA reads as TGTGCCTGGAGCCCCGGGGGCAATCAGCCCCAGCATTTT.